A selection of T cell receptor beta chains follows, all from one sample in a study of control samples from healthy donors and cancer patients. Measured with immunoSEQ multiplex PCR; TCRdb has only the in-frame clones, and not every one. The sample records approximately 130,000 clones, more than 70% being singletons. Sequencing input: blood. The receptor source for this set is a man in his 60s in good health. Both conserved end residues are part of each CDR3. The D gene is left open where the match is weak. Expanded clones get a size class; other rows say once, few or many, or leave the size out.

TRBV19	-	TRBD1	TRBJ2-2	CASSSRTGNGELFF	TGTGCCAGTAGTTCCCGGACAGGGAACGGGGAGCTGTTTTTT
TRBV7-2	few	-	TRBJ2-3	CASSIQADLSFADTQYF	TGTGCCAGCAGCATCCAGGCGGACCTATCATTCGCAGATACGCAGTATTTT
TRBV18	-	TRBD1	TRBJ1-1	CASSSQGGTEAFF	TGTGCCAGCTCATCGCAGGGGGGTACTGAAGCTTTCTTT
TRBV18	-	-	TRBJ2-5	CASSPDTARVQETQYF	TGTGCCAGCTCACCAGACACGGCGAGAGTCCAAGAGACCCAGTACTTC
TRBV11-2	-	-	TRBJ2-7	CASSLGPASYEQYF	TGTGCCAGCAGCTTAGGACCAGCATCCTACGAGCAGTACTTC
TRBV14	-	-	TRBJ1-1	CASSQEVLANTEAFF	TGTGCCAGCAGCCAAGAGGTTCTGGCGAACACTGAAGCTTTCTTT
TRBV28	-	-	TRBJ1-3	CASKAAGSGNTIYF	TGTGCCAGCAAGGCGGCCGGCTCTGGAAACACCATATATTTT
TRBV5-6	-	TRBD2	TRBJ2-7	CASSPAGTKNYEQYF	TGTGCCAGCAGCCCCGCCGGGACTAAGAACTACGAGCAGTACTTC
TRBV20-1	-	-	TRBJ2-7	CSAANAYEQYF	TGCAGTGCTGCTAATGCCTACGAGCAGTACTTC
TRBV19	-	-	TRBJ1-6	CASSYLGSALHF	TGTGCCAGTAGTTATTTGGGTTCAGCCCTCCACTTT
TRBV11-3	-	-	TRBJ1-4	CASSFGRGPNEKLFF	TGTGCCAGCAGCTTCGGTAGGGGACCTAATGAAAAACTGTTTTTT
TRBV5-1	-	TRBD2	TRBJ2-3	CASSSSSGGVTDTQYF	TGCGCCAGCAGCTCGTCTAGCGGGGGGGTCACAGATACGCAGTATTTT
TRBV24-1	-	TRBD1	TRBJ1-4	CATSDPGQGSEKLFF	TGTGCCACCAGTGACCCGGGACAGGGTTCCGAAAAACTGTTTTTT
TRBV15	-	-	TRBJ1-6	CATSRDGVGPSPLHF	TGTGCCACCAGCAGAGACGGGGTGGGCCCCAGCCCCCTCCACTTT
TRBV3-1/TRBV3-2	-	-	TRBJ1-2	CASSPRRRNYGYTF	TGTGCCAGCAGCCCTCGCCGGCGGAACTATGGCTACACCTTC
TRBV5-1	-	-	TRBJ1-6	CASSLAWQGSILGSPLHF	TGCGCCAGCAGCTTGGCCTGGCAGGGGTCCATTTTAGGTTCACCCCTCCACTTT
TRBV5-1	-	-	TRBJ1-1	CASSLVVGGTEAFF	TGCGCCAGCAGCTTGGTTGTGGGGGGCACTGAAGCTTTCTTT
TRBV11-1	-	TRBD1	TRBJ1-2	CASSRSPTGGDYTF	TGTGCCAGCAGCCGTAGCCCGACAGGGGGCGACTACACCTTC
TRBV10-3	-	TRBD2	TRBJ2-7	CAISESRSILAGPVSYEQYF	TGTGCCATCAGTGAGTCGAGATCGATCCTAGCGGGGCCCGTCTCCTACGAGCAGTACTTC
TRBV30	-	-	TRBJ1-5	CAWSVSFGVPDQPQHF	TGTGCCTGGAGTGTATCCTTCGGGGTCCCGGATCAGCCCCAGCATTTT
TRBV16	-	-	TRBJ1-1	CASSGKVNTEAFF	TGTGCCAGCAGCGGGAAAGTGAACACTGAAGCTTTCTTT
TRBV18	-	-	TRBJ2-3	CASSPNRLIGTDTQYF	TGTGCCAGCTCACCAAACAGGTTAATTGGCACAGATACGCAGTATTTT
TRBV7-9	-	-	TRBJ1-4	CASSLRAATNEKLFF	TGTGCCAGCAGCTTACGGGCCGCAACTAATGAAAAACTGTTTTTT
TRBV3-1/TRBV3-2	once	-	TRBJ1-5	CASSRSQGTQPQHF	TGTGCCAGCAGCCGCTCACAGGGAACTCAGCCCCAGCATTTT
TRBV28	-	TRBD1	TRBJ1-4	CASSLTDRGLANEKLFF	TGTGCCAGCAGTTTAACGGACAGGGGGCTGGCTAATGAAAAACTGTTTTTT